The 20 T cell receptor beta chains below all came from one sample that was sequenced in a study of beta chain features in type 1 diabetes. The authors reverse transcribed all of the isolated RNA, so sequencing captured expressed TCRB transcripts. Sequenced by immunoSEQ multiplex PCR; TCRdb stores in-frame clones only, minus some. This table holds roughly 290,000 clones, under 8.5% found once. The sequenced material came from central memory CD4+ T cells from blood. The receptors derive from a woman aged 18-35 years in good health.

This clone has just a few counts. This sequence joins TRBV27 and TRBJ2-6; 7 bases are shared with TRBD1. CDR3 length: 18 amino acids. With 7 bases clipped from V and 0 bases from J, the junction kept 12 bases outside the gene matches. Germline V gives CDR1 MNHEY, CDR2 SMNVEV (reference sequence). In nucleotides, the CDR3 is TGTGCCAGCAAATATAAAGGACAGGATCACTCTGGGGCCAACGTCCTGACTTTC. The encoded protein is CASKYKGQDHSGANVLTF.

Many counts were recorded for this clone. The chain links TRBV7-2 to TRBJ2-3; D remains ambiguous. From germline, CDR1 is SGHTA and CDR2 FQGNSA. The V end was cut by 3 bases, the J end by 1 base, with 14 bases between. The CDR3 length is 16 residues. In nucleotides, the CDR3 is TGTGCCAGCAGCTTCATGCCCCTATCGGGCACAGATACGCAGTATTTT. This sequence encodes CASSFMPLSGTDTQYF.

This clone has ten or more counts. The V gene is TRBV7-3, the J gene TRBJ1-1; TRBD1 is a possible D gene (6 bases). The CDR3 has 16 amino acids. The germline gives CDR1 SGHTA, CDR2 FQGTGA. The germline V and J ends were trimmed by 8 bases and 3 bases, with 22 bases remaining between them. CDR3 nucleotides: TGTGCCAGCTCCCCCAGGGGATGGGATTACGACACTGAAGCTTTCTTT. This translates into CASSPRGWDYDTEAFF.

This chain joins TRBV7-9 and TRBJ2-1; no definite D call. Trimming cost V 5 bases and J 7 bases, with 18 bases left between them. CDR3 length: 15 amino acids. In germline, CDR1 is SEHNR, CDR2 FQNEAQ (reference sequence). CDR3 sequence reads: CASSPPGTYGNEQFF. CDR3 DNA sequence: TGTGCCAGCAGCCCCCCTGGAACCTATGGGAATGAGCAGTTCTTC.

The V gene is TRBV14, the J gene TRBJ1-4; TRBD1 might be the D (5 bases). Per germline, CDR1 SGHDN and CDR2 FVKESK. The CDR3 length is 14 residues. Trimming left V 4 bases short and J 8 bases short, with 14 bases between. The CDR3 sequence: CASSPRVGEEKLFF. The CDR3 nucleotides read TGTGCCAGCAGCCCCAGGGTGGGTGAGGAAAAACTGTTTTTT.

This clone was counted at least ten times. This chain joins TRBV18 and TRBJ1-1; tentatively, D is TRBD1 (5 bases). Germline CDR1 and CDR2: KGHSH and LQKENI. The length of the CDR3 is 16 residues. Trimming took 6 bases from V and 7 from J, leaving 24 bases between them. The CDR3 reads CASSRRDEGRFGEAFF. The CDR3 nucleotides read TGTGCCAGCTCTCGAAGGGACGAAGGGCGGTTCGGTGAAGCTTTCTTT.

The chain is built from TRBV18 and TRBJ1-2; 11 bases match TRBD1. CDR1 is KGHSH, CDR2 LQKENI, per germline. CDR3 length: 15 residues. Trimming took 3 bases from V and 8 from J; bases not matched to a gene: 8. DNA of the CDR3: TGTGCCAGCTCACCCGGGACAGGGGGAGATGGCGGCTACACCTTC. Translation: CASSPGTGGDGGYTF.

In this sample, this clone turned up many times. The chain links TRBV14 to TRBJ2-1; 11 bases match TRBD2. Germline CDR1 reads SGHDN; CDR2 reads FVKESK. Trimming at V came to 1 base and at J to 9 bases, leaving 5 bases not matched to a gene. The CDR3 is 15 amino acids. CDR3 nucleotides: TGTGCCAGCAGCCAAGCGTTAGCGGGAGGGTTTGAGCAGTTCTTC. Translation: CASSQALAGGFEQFF.

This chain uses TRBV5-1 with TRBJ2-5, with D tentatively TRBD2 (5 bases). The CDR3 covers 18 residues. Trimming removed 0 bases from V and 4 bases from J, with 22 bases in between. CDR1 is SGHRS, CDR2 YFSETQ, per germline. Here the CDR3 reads CASSLANPSLLGSETQYF. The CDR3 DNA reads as TGCGCCAGCAGCTTGGCCAACCCAAGCTTACTAGGCTCAGAGACCCAGTACTTC.

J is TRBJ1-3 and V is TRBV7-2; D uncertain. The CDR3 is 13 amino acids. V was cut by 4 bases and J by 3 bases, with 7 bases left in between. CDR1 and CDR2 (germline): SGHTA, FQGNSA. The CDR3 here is CASSSRRGNTIYF. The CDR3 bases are TGTGCCAGCAGCTCTCGACGTGGAAACACCATATATTTT.

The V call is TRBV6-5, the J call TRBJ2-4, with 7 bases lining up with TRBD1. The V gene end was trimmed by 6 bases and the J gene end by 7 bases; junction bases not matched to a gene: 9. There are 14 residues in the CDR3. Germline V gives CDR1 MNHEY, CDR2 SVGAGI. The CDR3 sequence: CASRPTGDSNIQYF. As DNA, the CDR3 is TGTGCCAGCAGGCCCACAGGGGATTCGAACATTCAGTACTTC.

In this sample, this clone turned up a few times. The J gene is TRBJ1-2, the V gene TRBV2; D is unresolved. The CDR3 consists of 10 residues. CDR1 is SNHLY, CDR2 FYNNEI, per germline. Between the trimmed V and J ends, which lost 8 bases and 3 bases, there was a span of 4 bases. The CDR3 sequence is CASGDYGYTF. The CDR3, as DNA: TGTGCCAGCGGGGACTATGGCTACACCTTC.

CDR3 protein: CASSVSGAGGHTGELFF. CDR3 nucleotides: TGTGCCAGCAGCGTAAGTGGGGCAGGGGGCCACACCGGGGAGCTGTTTTTT. The gene calls are TRBV9 and TRBJ2-2; 8 bases fit TRBD1. The trim removed 1 base at V and 3 bases at J, leaving 8 bases unmatched. The germline V gene has CDR1 SGDLS and CDR2 YYNGEE. This CDR3 has 17 residues. The whole variable domain, filled in from reference TRBV9 and TRBJ2-2, reads DSGVTQTPKHLITATGQRVTLRCSPRSGDLSVYWYQQSLDQGLQFLIQYYNGEERAKGNILERFSAQQFPDLHSELNLSSLELGDSALYFCASSVSGAGGHTGELFFGEGSRLTVL.

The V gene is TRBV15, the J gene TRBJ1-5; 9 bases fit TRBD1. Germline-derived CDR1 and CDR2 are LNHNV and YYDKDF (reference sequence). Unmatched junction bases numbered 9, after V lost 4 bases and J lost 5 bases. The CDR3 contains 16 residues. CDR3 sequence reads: CATSTSRRTGDQPQHF. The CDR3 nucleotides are TGTGCCACCAGCACCTCCCGCAGGACAGGGGATCAGCCCCAGCATTTT.

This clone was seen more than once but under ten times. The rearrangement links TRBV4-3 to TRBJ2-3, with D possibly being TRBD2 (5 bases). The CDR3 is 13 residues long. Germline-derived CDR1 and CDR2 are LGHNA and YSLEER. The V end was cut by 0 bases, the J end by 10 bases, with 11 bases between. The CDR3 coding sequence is TGCGCCAGCAGCCAAGATGGGGTAGCGTCGCAGTATTTT. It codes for CASSQDGVASQYF.

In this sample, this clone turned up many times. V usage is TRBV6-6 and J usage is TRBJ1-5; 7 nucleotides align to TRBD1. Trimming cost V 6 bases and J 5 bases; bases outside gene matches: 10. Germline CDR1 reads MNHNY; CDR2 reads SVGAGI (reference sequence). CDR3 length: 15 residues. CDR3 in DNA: TGTGCCAGCAGACACCGGGACAGAAGCTATCAGCCCCAGCATTTT. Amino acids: CASRHRDRSYQPQHF.

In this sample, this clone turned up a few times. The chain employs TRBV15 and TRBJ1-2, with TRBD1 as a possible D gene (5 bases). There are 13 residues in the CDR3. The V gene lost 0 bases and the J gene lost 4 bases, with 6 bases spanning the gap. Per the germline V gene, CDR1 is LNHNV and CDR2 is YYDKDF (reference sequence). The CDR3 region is CATSRDGGYGYTF. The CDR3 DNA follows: TGTGCCACCAGCAGAGACGGGGGCTATGGCTACACCTTC.

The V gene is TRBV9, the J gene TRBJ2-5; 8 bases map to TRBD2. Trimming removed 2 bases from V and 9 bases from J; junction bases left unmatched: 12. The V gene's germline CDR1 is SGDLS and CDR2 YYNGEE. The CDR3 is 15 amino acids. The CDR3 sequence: CASSVRPQAGEAQYF. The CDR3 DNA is TGTGCCAGCAGCGTCAGGCCTCAAGCGGGGGAGGCCCAGTACTTC. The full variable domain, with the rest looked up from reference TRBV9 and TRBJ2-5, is DSGVTQTPKHLITATGQRVTLRCSPRSGDLSVYWYQQSLDQGLQFLIQYYNGEERAKGNILERFSAQQFPDLHSELNLSSLELGDSALYFCASSVRPQAGEAQYFGPGTRLLVL.

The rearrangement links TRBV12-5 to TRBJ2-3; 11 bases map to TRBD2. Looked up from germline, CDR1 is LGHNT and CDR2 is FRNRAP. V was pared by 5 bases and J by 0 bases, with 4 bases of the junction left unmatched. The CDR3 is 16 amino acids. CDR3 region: CASGPLAGGSTDTQYF. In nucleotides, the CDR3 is TGTGCTAGTGGTCCCTTAGCGGGAGGGAGCACAGATACGCAGTATTTT.

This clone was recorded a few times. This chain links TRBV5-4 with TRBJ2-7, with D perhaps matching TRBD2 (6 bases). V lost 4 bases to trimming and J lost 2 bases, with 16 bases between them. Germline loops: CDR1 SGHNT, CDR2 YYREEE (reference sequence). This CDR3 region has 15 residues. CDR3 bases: TGTGCCAGCAGCCGGGTAGAGCGGAGGGCCTACGAGCAGTACTTC. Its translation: CASSRVERRAYEQYF.